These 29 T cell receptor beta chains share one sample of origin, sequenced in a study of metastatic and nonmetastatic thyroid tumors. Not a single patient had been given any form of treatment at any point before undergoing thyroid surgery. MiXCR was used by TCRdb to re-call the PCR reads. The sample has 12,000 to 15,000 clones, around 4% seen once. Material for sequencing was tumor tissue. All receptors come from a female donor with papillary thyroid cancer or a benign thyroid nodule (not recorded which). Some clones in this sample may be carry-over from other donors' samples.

This CDR3 is CASSPGLAAGELFF. The DNA for the CDR3 is TGTGCCAGCAGTCCCGGACTAGCGGCCGGGGAGCTGTTTTTT. The genes are TRBV27 and TRBJ2-2, with 10 positions matching TRBD2. The trim removed 5 bases at V and 6 bases at J, leaving 3 bases unmatched. The CDR3 loop spans 14 amino acids. Germline V gene lookup returns CDR1 MNHEY and CDR2 SMNVEV (reference sequence).

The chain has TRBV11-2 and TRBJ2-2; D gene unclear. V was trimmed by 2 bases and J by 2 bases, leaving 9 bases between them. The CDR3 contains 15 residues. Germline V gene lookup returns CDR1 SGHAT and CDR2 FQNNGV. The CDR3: CASSLSRGNTGELFF. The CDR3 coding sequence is TGTGCCAGCAGCTTATCTCGCGGAAACACCGGGGAGCTGTTTTTT.

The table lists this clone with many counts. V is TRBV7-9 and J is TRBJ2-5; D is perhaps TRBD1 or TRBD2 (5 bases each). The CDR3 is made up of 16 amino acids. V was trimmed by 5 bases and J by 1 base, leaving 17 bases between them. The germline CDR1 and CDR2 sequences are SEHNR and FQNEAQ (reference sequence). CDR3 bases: TGTGCCAGCAGCCAACCCCTGGGGGATCTCCAAGAGACCCAGTACTTC. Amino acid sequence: CASSQPLGDLQETQYF.

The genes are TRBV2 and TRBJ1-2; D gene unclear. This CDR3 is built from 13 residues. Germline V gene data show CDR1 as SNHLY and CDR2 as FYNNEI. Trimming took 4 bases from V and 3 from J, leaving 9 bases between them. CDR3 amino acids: CASSAVEDYGYTF. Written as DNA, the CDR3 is TGTGCCAGCAGTGCTGTGGAAGACTATGGCTACACCTTC.

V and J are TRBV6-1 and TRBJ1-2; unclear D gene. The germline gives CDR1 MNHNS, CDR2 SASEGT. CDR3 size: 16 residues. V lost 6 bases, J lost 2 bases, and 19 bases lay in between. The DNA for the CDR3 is TGTGCCAGCAGGGCGACGGTAGTTAGCCTGAACTATGGCTACACCTTC. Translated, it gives CASRATVVSLNYGYTF.

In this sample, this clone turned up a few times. DNA for the CDR3: TGTGCCAGCAGCTTAGGTAGTCTAGCGGGAGTACCCGACAATGAGCAGTTCTTC. Residues: CASSLGSLAGVPDNEQFF. V usage is TRBV11-2 and J usage is TRBJ2-1; 10 bases agree with TRBD2. Germline loops: CDR1 SGHAT, CDR2 FQNNGV. The V gene end was trimmed by 1 base and the J gene end by 5 bases; junction bases not matched to a gene: 11. The CDR3 has 18 amino acids.

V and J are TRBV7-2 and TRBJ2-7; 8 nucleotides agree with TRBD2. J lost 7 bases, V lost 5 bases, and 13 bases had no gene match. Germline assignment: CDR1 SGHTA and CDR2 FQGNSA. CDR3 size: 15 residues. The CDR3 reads CASSPDGTSAWEQYF. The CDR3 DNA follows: TGTGCCAGCAGCCCAGACGGGACTAGTGCGTGGGAGCAGTACTTC.

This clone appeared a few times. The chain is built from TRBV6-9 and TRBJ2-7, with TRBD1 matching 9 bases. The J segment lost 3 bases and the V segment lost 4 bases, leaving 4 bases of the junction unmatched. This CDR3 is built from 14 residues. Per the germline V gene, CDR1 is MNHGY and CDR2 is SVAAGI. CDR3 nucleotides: TGTGCCAGCAGTTCCGGGACAGGGCTCTACGAGCAGTACTTC. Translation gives CASSSGTGLYEQYF.

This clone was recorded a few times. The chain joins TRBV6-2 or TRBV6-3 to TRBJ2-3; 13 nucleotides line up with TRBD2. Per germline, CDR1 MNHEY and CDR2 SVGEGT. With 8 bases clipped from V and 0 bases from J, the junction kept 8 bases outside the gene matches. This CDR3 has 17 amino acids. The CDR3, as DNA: TGTGCCAGCTATGGACTAGCGGGAGTTCCTAGCACAGATACGCAGTATTTT. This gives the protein CASYGLAGVPSTDTQYF.

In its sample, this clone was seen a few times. CDR3 residues: CAISRTGPPYYEQYF. In DNA, the CDR3 is TGTGCCATCAGTAGAACAGGTCCCCCTTACTACGAGCAGTACTTC. This chain uses TRBV10-3 with TRBJ2-7; D might be TRBD1 (5 bases). The CDR3 runs 15 residues. Trimming took off 5 bases at V and 3 bases at J, with 17 bases between the two ends. Looked up from germline, CDR1 is ENHRY and CDR2 is SYGVKD.

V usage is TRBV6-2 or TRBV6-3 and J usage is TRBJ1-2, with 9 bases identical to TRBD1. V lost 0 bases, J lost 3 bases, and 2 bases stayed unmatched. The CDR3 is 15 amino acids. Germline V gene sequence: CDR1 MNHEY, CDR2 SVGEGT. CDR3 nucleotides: TGTGCCAGCAGTTACTCGACAGGGGGTTACTATGGCTACACCTTC. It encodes CASSYSTGGYYGYTF.

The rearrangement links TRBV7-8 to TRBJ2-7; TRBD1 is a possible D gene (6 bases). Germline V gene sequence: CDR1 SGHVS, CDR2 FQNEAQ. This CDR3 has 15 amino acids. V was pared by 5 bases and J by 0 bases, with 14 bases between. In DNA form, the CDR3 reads TGTGCCAGCAGCCTGGGACATCACAGCTCCTACGAGCAGTACTTC. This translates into CASSLGHHSSYEQYF.

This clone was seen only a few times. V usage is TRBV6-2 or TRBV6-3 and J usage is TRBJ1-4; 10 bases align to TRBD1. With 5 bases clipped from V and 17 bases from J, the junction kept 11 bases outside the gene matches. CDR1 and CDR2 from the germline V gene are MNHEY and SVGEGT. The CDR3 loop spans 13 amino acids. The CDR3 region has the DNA TGTGCCAGCAGTCCATCCGGGACAGGGGTCCCTTTTTTT. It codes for CASSPSGTGVPFF.

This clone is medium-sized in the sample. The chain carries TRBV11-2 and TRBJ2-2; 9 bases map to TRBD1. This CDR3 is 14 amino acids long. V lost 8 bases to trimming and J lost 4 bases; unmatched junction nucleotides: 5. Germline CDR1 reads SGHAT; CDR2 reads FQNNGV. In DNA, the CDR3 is TGTGCCAGCGTAAGGACAGGGGCCACCGGGGAGCTGTTTTTT. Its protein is CASVRTGATGELFF.

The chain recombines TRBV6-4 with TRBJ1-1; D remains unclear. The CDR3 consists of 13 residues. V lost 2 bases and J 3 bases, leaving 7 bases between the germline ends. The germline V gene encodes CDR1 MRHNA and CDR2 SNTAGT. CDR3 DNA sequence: TGTGCCAGCAGTGACAGGGAGGACACTGAAGCTTTCTTT. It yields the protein CASSDREDTEAFF.

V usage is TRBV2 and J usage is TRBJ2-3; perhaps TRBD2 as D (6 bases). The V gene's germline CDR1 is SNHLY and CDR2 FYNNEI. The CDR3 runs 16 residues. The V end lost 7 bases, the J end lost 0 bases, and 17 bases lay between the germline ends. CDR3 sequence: CASKGRYYLSTDTQYF. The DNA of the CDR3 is TGTGCCAGCAAAGGGAGGTACTATCTTAGCACAGATACGCAGTATTTT.

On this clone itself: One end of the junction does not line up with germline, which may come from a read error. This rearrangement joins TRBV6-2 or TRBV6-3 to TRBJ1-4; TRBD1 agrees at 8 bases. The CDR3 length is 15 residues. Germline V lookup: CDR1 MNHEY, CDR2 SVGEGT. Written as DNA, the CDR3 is TGTGCCAGCAGTAACGGACAGGGAGAGTATGAAAAACTTTTTTTT. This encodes CASSNGQGEYEKLFF.

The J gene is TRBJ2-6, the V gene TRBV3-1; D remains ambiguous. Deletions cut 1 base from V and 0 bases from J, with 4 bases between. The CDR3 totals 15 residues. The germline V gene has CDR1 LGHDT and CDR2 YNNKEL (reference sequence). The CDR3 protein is CASSQGISGANVLTF. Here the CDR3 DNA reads TGTGCCAGCAGCCAAGGCATCTCTGGGGCCAACGTCCTGACTTTC.

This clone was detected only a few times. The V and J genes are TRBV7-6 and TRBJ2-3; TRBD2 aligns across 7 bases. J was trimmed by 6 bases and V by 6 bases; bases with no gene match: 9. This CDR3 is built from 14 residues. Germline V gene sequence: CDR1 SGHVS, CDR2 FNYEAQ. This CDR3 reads CASSEGRETDTQYF. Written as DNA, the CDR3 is TGTGCCAGCAGTGAAGGGCGGGAGACGGATACGCAGTATTTT.

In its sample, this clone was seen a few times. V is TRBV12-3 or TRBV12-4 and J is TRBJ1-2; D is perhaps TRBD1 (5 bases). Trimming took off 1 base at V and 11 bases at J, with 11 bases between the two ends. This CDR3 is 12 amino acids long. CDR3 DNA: TGTGCCAGCAGTTTAGGCTTGACAGCATACACCTTC. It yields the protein CASSLGLTAYTF.

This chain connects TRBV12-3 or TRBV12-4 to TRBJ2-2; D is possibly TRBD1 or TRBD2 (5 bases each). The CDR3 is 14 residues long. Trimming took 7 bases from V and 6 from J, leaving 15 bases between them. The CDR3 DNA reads TGTGCCAGCATCCGGGACCTTAGGGCCGGGGAGCTGTTTTTT. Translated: CASIRDLRAGELFF.

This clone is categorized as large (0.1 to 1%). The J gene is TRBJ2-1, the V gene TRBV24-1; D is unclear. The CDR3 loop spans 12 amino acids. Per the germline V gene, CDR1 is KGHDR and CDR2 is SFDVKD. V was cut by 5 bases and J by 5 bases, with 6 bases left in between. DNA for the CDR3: TGTGCCACCAGTGGGTTAGACAATGAGCAGTTCTTC. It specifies CATSGLDNEQFF.

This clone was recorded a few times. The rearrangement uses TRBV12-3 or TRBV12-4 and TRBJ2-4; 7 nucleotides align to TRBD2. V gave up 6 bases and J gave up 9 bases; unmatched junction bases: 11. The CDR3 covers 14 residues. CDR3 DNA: TGTGCCAGCAGCAGCGGGGAGGGTCGAGGCATTCAGTACTTC. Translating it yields CASSSGEGRGIQYF.

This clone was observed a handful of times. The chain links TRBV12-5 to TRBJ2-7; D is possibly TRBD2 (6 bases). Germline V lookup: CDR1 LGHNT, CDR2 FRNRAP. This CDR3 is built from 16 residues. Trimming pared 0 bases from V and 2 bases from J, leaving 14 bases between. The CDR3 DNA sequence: TGTGCTAGTGGTTTGGTAGGGTGGAGGACTACCTACGAGCAGTACTTC. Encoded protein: CASGLVGWRTTYEQYF.

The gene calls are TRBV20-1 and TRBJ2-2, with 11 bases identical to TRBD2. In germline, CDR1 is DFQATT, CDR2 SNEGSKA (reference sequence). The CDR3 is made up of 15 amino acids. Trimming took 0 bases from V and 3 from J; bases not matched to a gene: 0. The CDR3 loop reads CSARDSGRDTGELFF. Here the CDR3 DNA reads TGCAGTGCTAGAGATAGCGGGAGGGACACCGGGGAGCTGTTTTTT.

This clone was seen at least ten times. CDR3 DNA sequence: TGTGCCAGCAGCTTGGCAGGGGTCTACGAGCAGTACTTC. Protein sequence: CASSLAGVYEQYF. The chain couples TRBV5-4 to TRBJ2-7; possible D gene TRBD1, 6 bases. The CDR3 is 13 residues long. With 0 bases removed from V and 3 bases from J, the gap between germline ends came to 7 bases. Germline CDR1 is SGHNT and CDR2 is YYREEE (reference sequence).

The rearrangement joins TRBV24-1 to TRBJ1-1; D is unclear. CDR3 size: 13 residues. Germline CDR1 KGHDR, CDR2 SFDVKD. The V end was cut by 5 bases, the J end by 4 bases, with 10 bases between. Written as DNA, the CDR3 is TGTGCCACCAGTGTGGGTCGGGGCACTGAAGCTTTCTTT. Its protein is CATSVGRGTEAFF.

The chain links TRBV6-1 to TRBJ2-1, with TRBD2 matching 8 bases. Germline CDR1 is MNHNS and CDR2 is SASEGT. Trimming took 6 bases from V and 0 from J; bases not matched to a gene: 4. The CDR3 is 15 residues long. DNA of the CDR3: TGTGCCAGCAGGACAAGCGGGAGCTCCTACAATGAGCAGTTCTTC. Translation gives CASRTSGSSYNEQFF.

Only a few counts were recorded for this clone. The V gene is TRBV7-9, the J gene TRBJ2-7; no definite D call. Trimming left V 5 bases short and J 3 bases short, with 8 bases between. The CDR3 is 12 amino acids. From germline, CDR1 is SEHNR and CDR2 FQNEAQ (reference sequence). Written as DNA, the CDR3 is TGTGCCAGCAGCGACAAGTACTACGAGCAGTACTTC. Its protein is CASSDKYYEQYF. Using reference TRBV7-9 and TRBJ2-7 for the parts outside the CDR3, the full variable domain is DTGVSQNPRHKITKRGQNVTFRCDPISEHNRLYWYRQTLGQGPEFLTYFQNEAQLEKSRLLSDRFSAERPKGSFSTLEIQRTEQGDSAMYLCASSDKYYEQYFGPGTRLTVT.